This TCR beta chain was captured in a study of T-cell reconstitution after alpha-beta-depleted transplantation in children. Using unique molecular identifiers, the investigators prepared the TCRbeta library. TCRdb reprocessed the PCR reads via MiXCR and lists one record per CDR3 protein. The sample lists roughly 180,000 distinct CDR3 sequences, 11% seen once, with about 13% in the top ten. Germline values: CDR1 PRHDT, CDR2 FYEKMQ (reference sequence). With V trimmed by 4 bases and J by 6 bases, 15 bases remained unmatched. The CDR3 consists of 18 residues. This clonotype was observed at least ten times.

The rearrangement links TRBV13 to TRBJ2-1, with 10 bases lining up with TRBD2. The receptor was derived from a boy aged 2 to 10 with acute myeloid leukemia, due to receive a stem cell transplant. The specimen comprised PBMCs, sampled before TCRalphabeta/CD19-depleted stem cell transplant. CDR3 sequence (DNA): TGTGCCAGCAGCTCATTGGGACTAGCGCACATATCTATCAATGAGCAGTTCTTC. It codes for CASSSLGLAHISINEQFF.